This T cell receptor (beta chain) was recovered during a study of blood T cell repertoires in COVID-19. Background on the study: COVID-19 samples from acute and convalescent phases originated in the United States, Italy and Spain. PBMCs, B-cell-depleted T cells, or T cells were the source of the cDNA or gDNA that made up the material.

The V and J ends lost 4 bases and 8 bases, in that order; junction bases with no gene match: 11. The CDR3 sequence is 16 residues long. Looked up from germline, CDR1 is SGHRS and CDR2 is YFSETQ. Per the study methods: Reference gene primer amplification gave estimated nucleated cell counts. Clones were read by immunoSEQ multiplex PCR, and TCRdb kept only the in-frame ones, dropping some. V, J and clone size derive from that table, while D and trimming were established from the DNA sequence. The sample has 200,000 to 250,000 clones, 85% seen once. This rearrangement joins TRBV5-1 to TRBJ2-1, with 11 bases aligning to TRBD2. The sequencing input was peripheral blood. This TCR was sampled from a man aged 35 to 55 with acute or convalescent COVID-19. The CDR3 coding sequence is TGCGCCAGCAGCATTGGAATTAGCGGGGGGGTCGATGAGCAGTTCTTC. Amino acid sequence: CASSIGISGGVDEQFF. The full variable domain, its missing parts supplied by reference TRBV5-1 and TRBJ2-1, is KAGVTQTPRYLIKTRGQQVTLSCSPISGHRSVSWYQQTPGQGLQFLFEYFSETQRNKGNFPGRFSGRQFSNSRSEMNVSTLELGDSALYLCASSIGISGGVDEQFFGPGTRLTVL.